The 31 T cell receptor beta chains reported below all come from one sample, sequenced in a study of control samples from healthy donors and cancer patients. Clones were read by immunoSEQ multiplex PCR, and TCRdb kept only the in-frame ones, dropping some. The table has under 55,000 clones, 80% seen once. The sample was blood. Source of these receptors: a man between 65 and 80 years old in good health.

This sequence joins TRBV6-6 and TRBJ1-1, with D possibly matching TRBD1 (5 bases). Trimming removed 5 bases at V and 4 bases at J, with 11 bases between. Germline assignment: CDR1 MNHNY and CDR2 SVGAGI (reference sequence). This CDR3 has 13 amino acids. The CDR3 sequence is CASSPRQFTEAFF. As DNA, the CDR3 is TGTGCCAGCAGTCCCCGACAGTTCACTGAAGCTTTCTTT.

The chain links TRBV5-4 to TRBJ2-7; 8 nucleotides match TRBD1. Germline assignment: CDR1 SGHNT and CDR2 YYREEE (reference sequence). The CDR3 runs to 16 residues. V gave up 4 bases and J gave up 2 bases; unmatched junction bases: 11. CDR3 residues: CASSPRTGRGTYEQYF. Written as DNA, the CDR3 is TGTGCCAGCAGCCCCCGGACAGGGCGAGGGACCTACGAGCAGTACTTC.

As concerns this clone: Additional DNA sequences in this sample encode the identical CDR3. V and J are TRBV30 and TRBJ1-5, with D possibly being TRBD1 (5 bases). Trimming cost V 0 bases and J 4 bases, with 7 bases left between them. Germline CDR1 GTSNPN, CDR2 SVGIG (reference sequence). The CDR3 is 13 amino acids. As DNA, the CDR3 is TGTGCCTGGAGTGTACGGGGGAATCAGCCCCAGCATTTT. Translating it yields CAWSVRGNQPQHF. The entire variable domain, with the rest obtained from reference TRBV30 and TRBJ1-5, is as follows: SQTIHQWPATLVQPVGSPLSLECTVEGTSNPNLYWYRQAAGRGLQLLFYSVGIGQISSEVPQNLSASRPQDRQFILSSKKLLLSDSGFYLCAWSVRGNQPQHFGDGTRLSIL.

This clone has more than one count but fewer than ten. The rearrangement links TRBV19 to TRBJ1-2; D is perhaps TRBD1 (5 bases). The CDR3 has 13 residues. The germline gives CDR1 LNHDA, CDR2 SQIVND (reference sequence). V dropped 5 bases and J dropped 8 bases, with 15 bases sitting between them. In DNA form, the CDR3 reads TGTGCCAGTAGTGTGGGCAGGGCGTTCGGCTACACCTTC. It yields the protein CASSVGRAFGYTF.

The rearrangement joins TRBV7-9 to TRBJ1-1; D perhaps matches TRBD1 (6 bases). Germline assignment: CDR1 SEHNR and CDR2 FQNEAQ (reference sequence). This CDR3 contains 13 residues. The germline V and J ends were trimmed by 8 bases and 1 base, with 11 bases remaining between them. The DNA for the CDR3 is TGTGCCAGCGTAAAACAGGGGAACACTGAAGCTTTCTTT. This codes for CASVKQGNTEAFF.

This clone was seen a handful of times. This chain connects TRBV28 to TRBJ1-5; D remains ambiguous. The CDR3 is 16 residues long. V lost 3 bases, J lost 1 base, and 13 bases lay in between. Germline CDR1 is MDHEN and CDR2 is SYDVKM. DNA for the CDR3: TGTGCCAGCAGTTTGCTCGGGATTGGAAGCAATCAGCCCCAGCATTTT. Protein: CASSLLGIGSNQPQHF.

V usage is TRBV5-1 and J usage is TRBJ2-3; perhaps TRBD2 as D (6 bases). With 4 bases removed from V and 5 bases from J, the gap between germline ends came to 14 bases. Germline CDR1 reads SGHRS; CDR2 reads YFSETQ. The CDR3 runs 14 residues. CDR3 amino acids: CASSLGTVGDTQYF. CDR3 nucleotide sequence: TGCGCCAGCAGCCTCGGGACTGTGGGAGATACGCAGTATTTT.

This clone came up once. V is TRBV13 and J is TRBJ1-1; unclear D gene. This CDR3 has 12 amino acids. Germline V gene lookup returns CDR1 PRHDT and CDR2 FYEKMQ (reference sequence). Trimming took off 5 bases at V and 5 bases at J, with 9 bases between the two ends. CDR3 sequence (DNA): TGTGCCAGCAGCACCGTTGGTACTGAAGCTTTCTTT. Encoded protein: CASSTVGTEAFF.

This chain connects TRBV29-1 to TRBJ1-5; D perhaps matches TRBD1 (6 bases). V lost 5 bases, J lost 0 bases, and 11 bases lay in between. The germline V gene has CDR1 SQVTM and CDR2 ANQGSEA. CDR3 length equals 14 residues. CDR3 region: CSVLTGFSNQPQHF. As DNA, the CDR3 is TGCAGCGTTCTGACAGGATTTAGCAATCAGCCCCAGCATTTT.

The genes are TRBV10-2 and TRBJ1-5; D might be TRBD1 (6 bases). Trimming removed 10 bases from V and 6 bases from J, with 19 bases in between. Germline V gene data show CDR1 as WSHSY and CDR2 as SAAADI. This CDR3 contains 14 residues. The CDR3 loop reads CATRLGRGGQPQHF. The CDR3 DNA is TGCGCCACCCGGTTGGGCAGGGGTGGTCAGCCCCAGCATTTT.

CDR3 in amino acids: CASSPWNGDNQPQHF. DNA of the CDR3: TGTGCCAGCAGCCCTTGGAATGGTGACAATCAGCCCCAGCATTTT. The chain employs TRBV7-2 and TRBJ1-5; D unresolved. CDR1 and CDR2 from the germline V gene are SGHTA and FQGNSA. The CDR3 consists of 15 residues. Trimming pared 5 bases from V and 3 bases from J, leaving 14 bases between. The variable domain in full, with the rest retrieved from reference TRBV7-2 and TRBJ1-5, is GAGVSQSPSNKVTEKGKDVELRCDPISGHTALYWYRQSLGQGLEFLIYFQGNSAPDKSGLPSDRFSAERTGGSVSTLTIQRTQQEDSAVYLCASSPWNGDNQPQHFGDGTRLSIL.

The chain couples TRBV7-2 to TRBJ1-5; D may be TRBD1 (5 bases). Germline V CDR1 and CDR2: SGHTA, FQGNSA. Trimming stripped 1 base from V and 3 bases from J, with 16 bases between. The CDR3 extends over 17 amino acids. The chain's CDR3 is CASSLEGAGTYNQPQHF. CDR3 coding DNA: TGTGCCAGCAGCTTAGAAGGAGCAGGGACTTACAATCAGCCCCAGCATTTT.

The V call is TRBV11-2, the J call TRBJ2-5; 7 bases are shared with TRBD2. The CDR3 is made up of 16 amino acids. After removal of 5 bases from V and 4 bases from J, the junction contained 13 bases not matched to a gene. CDR1 is SGHAT, CDR2 FQNNGV, per germline. The CDR3 sequence: CASSRTLTSIGETQYF. CDR3 nucleotide sequence: TGTGCCAGCAGCCGGACCTTGACTAGCATCGGAGAGACCCAGTACTTC.

In DNA, the CDR3 is TGTGCCAGCAGTACCCGGGCAGCCTACGAGCAGTACTTC. This sequence encodes CASSTRAAYEQYF. This rearrangement joins TRBV7-2 to TRBJ2-7; D not certain. Per germline, CDR1 SGHTA and CDR2 FQGNSA. Trimming removed 6 bases from V and 2 bases from J, with 11 bases in between. The CDR3 loop spans 13 amino acids.

The chain recombines TRBV3-1 (or the pseudogene TRBV3-2) with TRBJ2-5; a possible D gene is TRBD1 (5 bases). CDR1 LGHDT and CDR2 YNNKEL come from the germline V gene (reference sequence). The V and J ends lost 2 bases and 3 bases respectively, with 10 bases between them. This CDR3 is built from 14 residues. The CDR3 nucleotides are TGTGCCAGCAGCCAAAGTGAAGGGGAAGAGACCCAGTACTTC. Residues: CASSQSEGEETQYF.

This chain links TRBV7-6 with TRBJ1-4, with a possible D match to TRBD1 (5 bases). CDR3 size: 16 residues. V was clipped by 0 bases and J by 6 bases, with 14 bases between them. Germline V gene data show CDR1 as SGHVS and CDR2 as FNYEAQ. CDR3 nucleotide sequence: TGTGCCAGCAGCTTAGCCCCTCAGGGCGAGGATGAAAAACTGTTTTTT. Protein sequence: CASSLAPQGEDEKLFF.

This clone was counted only a few times. The V call is TRBV6-5, the J call TRBJ2-3; 7 bases are a match to TRBD2. The CDR3 is 14 residues long. Looked up from germline, CDR1 is MNHEY and CDR2 is SVGAGI. V lost 5 bases and J lost 2; bases outside the gene matches: 4. CDR3: CASSTGGNTDTQYF. The CDR3 nucleotides read TGTGCCAGCAGTACCGGGGGGAACACAGATACGCAGTATTTT.

The chain uses TRBV20-1 and TRBJ1-1; tentatively, D is TRBD1 (5 bases). The CDR3 is 10 amino acids. Germline V gene data show CDR1 as DFQATT and CDR2 as SNEGSKA (reference sequence). The CDR3 DNA follows: TGCACCTTCGGGGGACCTGAAGCTTTCTTT. This translates into CTFGGPEAFF.

The chain uses TRBV6-5 and TRBJ2-5, with TRBD2 matching 7 bases. Germline CDR1 and CDR2: MNHEY and SVGAGI. V was clipped by 2 bases and J by 4 bases; unmatched bases: 4. This CDR3 has 14 residues. The CDR3 DNA follows: TGTGCCAGCAGTTACAGGGCTAGCGGAGAGACCCAGTACTTC. Translation: CASSYRASGETQYF.

About this clone itself: One end of the junction varies from germline; a read error may be responsible. The rearrangement links TRBV29-1 to TRBJ2-3; 10 bases map to TRBD2. The CDR3 consists of 15 residues. CDR1 is SQVTM and CDR2 is ANQGSEA in the germline V gene. CDR3 protein: CSVEGLAGVADTQYF. DNA of the CDR3: TGCAGCGTGGAAGGGCTAGCGGGAGTAGCAGATACGCAGTATTTT.

The chain recombines TRBV5-1 with TRBJ2-7, with 8 bases matching TRBD1. Germline V gene sequence: CDR1 SGHRS, CDR2 YFSETQ. Trimming cost V 4 bases and J 5 bases; bases outside gene matches: 11. This CDR3 has 15 residues. The CDR3 protein is CASSRADREFHEQYF. In DNA form, the CDR3 reads TGCGCCAGCAGCCGGGCGGACAGGGAGTTCCACGAGCAGTACTTC.

The table lists this clone with a count of one. This chain joins TRBV4-1 and TRBJ2-7; 7 positions agree with TRBD1. CDR1 MGHRA and CDR2 YSYEKL come from the germline V gene. The CDR3 has 15 residues. V was pared by 3 bases and J by 3 bases, with 8 bases of the junction left unmatched. In DNA form, the CDR3 reads TGCGCCAGCAGCCAGCCAGGACAGGCCCTCTACGAGCAGTACTTC. It specifies CASSQPGQALYEQYF.

The J gene is TRBJ1-6, the V gene TRBV10-2; 8 bases are shared with TRBD1. The germline V gene encodes CDR1 WSHSY and CDR2 SAAADI. This CDR3 spans 14 amino acids. V trimming: 7 bases; J trimming: 10 bases; junction bases outside the gene matches: 9. Written as DNA, the CDR3 is TGCGCCAGCAATCGCCAGGGGGCTCGGTCACCCCTCCACTTT. This codes for CASNRQGARSPLHF.

The CDR3 DNA follows: TGTGCCAGCAGTTCCCCGAACAGGGGGGGTAGTTACGAGCAGTACTTC. This sequence encodes CASSSPNRGGSYEQYF. V and J are TRBV27 and TRBJ2-7; possible D gene TRBD1, 8 bases. The CDR3 is made up of 16 amino acids. Trimming stripped 4 bases from V and 4 bases from J, with 20 bases between. Germline assignment: CDR1 MNHEY and CDR2 SMNVEV (reference sequence).

The rearrangement joins TRBV5-1 to TRBJ2-3; tentative D call: TRBD1 (5 bases). This CDR3 is built from 14 residues. Trimming cost V 2 bases and J 2 bases, with 9 bases left between them. CDR1 and CDR2 (germline): SGHRS, YFSETQ. The CDR3 bases are TGCGCCAGCAGCTTCTCAGGGCCCACAGATACGCAGTATTTT. It yields the protein CASSFSGPTDTQYF. Full variable domain (missing parts from reference TRBV5-1 and TRBJ2-3): KAGVTQTPRYLIKTRGQQVTLSCSPISGHRSVSWYQQTPGQGLQFLFEYFSETQRNKGNFPGRFSGRQFSNSRSEMNVSTLELGDSALYLCASSFSGPTDTQYFGPGTRLTVL.

This clone was seen many times. The gene calls are TRBV7-9 and TRBJ1-4; 9 bases match TRBD1. Germline CDR1 SEHNR, CDR2 FQNEAQ (reference sequence). This CDR3 has 18 residues. V shed 5 bases and J 0 bases; nucleotides not matched to a gene: 10. CDR3 nucleotide sequence: TGTGCCAGCAGCCTGGGACAGGGAAGATCGGCAACTAATGAAAAACTGTTTTTT. Translated: CASSLGQGRSATNEKLFF.

J is TRBJ1-3 and V is TRBV3-1 (or the pseudogene TRBV3-2); D perhaps matches TRBD1 (5 bases). V lost 3 bases and J 3 bases, leaving 12 bases between the germline ends. The germline CDR1 and CDR2 sequences are LGHDT and YNNKEL (reference sequence). The CDR3 extends over 15 amino acids. The CDR3 DNA follows: TGTGCCAGCAGCCAGACAGTAACCCTTGGAAACACCATATATTTT. Protein: CASSQTVTLGNTIYF.

The chain has TRBV5-1 and TRBJ2-7, with 8 bases fitting TRBD2. Trimming removed 0 bases from V and 6 bases from J; junction bases left unmatched: 8. The CDR3 has 15 amino acids. Germline CDR1 SGHRS, CDR2 YFSETQ. CDR3 protein: CASSLDGRVAGEQYF. The CDR3 bases are TGCGCCAGCAGCTTGGACGGGAGGGTAGCCGGCGAGCAGTACTTC.

This clone occurred once. The gene calls are TRBV27 and TRBJ1-1; no definite D call. Germline lookup yields CDR1 MNHEY and CDR2 SMNVEV (reference sequence). V gave up 2 bases and J gave up 4 bases, with 2 bases separating them. The CDR3 runs 11 residues. CDR3 nucleotide sequence: TGTGCCAGCAGTTTAAGCACTGAAGCTTTCTTT. This sequence encodes CASSLSTEAFF.

The chain links TRBV7-6 to TRBJ2-2; D is perhaps TRBD1 or TRBD2 (6 bases each). Germline lookup yields CDR1 SGHVS and CDR2 FNYEAQ. This CDR3 spans 14 amino acids. V lost 5 bases and J lost 7, with 14 bases in between. CDR3 amino acids: CASSISRGGGELFF. The CDR3 DNA reads TGTGCCAGCAGCATCAGCAGGGGAGGCGGGGAGCTGTTTTTT. The full variable domain, with the rest looked up from reference TRBV7-6 and TRBJ2-2, is GAGVSQSPRYKVTKRGQDVALRCDPISGHVSLYWYRQALGQGPEFLTYFNYEAQQDKSGLPNDRFSAERPEGSISTLTIQRTEQRDSAMYRCASSISRGGGELFFGEGSRLTVL.

This chain's CDR3 is CASSGGVSRETQYF. The CDR3 region has the DNA TGCGCCAGCAGCGGGGGGGTGTCCAGAGAGACCCAGTACTTC. The chain employs TRBV5-1 and TRBJ2-5; 7 bases are a match to TRBD2. This CDR3 has 14 residues. J lost 4 bases, V lost 4 bases, and 7 bases had no gene match. CDR1 SGHRS and CDR2 YFSETQ come from the germline V gene. Drawing the rest from reference TRBV5-1 and TRBJ2-5, the complete variable domain is KAGVTQTPRYLIKTRGQQVTLSCSPISGHRSVSWYQQTPGQGLQFLFEYFSETQRNKGNFPGRFSGRQFSNSRSEMNVSTLELGDSALYLCASSGGVSRETQYFGPGTRLLVL.